This T cell receptor (beta chain) comes out of a study of monozygotic twins with inflammatory bowel disease. CDR1 and CDR2 from the germline V gene are SGHTA and FQGNSA. The CDR3 runs to 15 residues. Concerning this clonotype itself: Its antigen is not known.

General study points: For IBD patients, clonotypes shared with others were fewer than for healthy twins, especially with disease activity.

Each sample had eight separate cDNA synthesis reactions. UMIs incorporating a 6-nucleotide sample barcode were appended by means of template switching. Following a re-call of the 5' RACE reads, TCRdb has one entry per CDR3 protein and lacks DNA. Recorded here are about 380,000 distinct CDR3 sequences; the top ten clones represent 2.5% to 3%. What was sequenced was blood. The TCR sequence derives from a human donor with ulcerative colitis or Crohn's disease, or a healthy co-twin of an affected twin (not recorded which). V is TRBV7-2 and J is TRBJ2-3; there is no DNA to check the TCRdb D call of TRBD1. CDR3 amino acids: CASTRAGGLTDTQYF.